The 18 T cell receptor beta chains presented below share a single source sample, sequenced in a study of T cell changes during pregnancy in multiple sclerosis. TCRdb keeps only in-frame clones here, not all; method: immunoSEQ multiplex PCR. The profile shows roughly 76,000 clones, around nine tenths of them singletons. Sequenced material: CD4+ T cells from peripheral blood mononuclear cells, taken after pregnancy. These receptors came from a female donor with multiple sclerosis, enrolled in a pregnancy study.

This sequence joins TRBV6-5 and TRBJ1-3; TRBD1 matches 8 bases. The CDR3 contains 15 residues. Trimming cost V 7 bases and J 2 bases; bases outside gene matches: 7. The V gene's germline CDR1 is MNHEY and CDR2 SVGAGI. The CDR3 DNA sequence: TGTGCCAGCACTCCTAAACAGGGGGCTGGAAACACCATATATTTT. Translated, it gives CASTPKQGAGNTIYF.

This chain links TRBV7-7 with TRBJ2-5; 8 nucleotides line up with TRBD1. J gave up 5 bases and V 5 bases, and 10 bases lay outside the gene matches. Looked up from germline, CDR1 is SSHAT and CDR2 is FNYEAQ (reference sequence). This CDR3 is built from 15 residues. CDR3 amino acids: CASSPDRGLGETQYF. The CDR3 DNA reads TGTGCCAGCAGCCCCGACAGGGGCTTAGGGGAGACCCAGTACTTC.

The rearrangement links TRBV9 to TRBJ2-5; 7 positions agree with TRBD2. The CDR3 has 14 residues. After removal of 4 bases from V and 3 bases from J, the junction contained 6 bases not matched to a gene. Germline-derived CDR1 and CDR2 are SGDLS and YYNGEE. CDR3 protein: CASSLRAGEETQYF. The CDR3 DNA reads TGTGCCAGCAGCCTTCGGGCGGGGGAAGAGACCCAGTACTTC. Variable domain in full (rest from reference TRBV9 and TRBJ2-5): DSGVTQTPKHLITATGQRVTLRCSPRSGDLSVYWYQQSLDQGLQFLIQYYNGEERAKGNILERFSAQQFPDLHSELNLSSLELGDSALYFCASSLRAGEETQYFGPGTRLLVL.

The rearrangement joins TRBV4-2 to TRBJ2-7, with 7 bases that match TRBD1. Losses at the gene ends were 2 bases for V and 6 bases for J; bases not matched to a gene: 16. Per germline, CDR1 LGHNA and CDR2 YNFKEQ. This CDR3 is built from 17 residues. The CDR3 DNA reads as TGTGCCAGCAGCCAACAACTTAGTTTACAGGGGATCAGCGAGCAGTACTTC. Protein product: CASSQQLSLQGISEQYF.

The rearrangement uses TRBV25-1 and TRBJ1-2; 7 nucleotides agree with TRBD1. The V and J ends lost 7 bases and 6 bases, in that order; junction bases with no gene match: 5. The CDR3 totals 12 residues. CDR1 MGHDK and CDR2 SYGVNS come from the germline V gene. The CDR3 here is CASIGQEDGYTF. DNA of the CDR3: TGTGCCAGCATAGGACAGGAGGATGGCTACACCTTC.

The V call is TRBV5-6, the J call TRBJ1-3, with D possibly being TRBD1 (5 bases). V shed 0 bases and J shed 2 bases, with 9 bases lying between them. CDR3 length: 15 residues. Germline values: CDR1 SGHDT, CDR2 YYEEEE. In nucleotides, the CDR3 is TGTGCCAGCAGCTTGGGGCCAGGGACTGGAAACACCATATATTTT. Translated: CASSLGPGTGNTIYF.

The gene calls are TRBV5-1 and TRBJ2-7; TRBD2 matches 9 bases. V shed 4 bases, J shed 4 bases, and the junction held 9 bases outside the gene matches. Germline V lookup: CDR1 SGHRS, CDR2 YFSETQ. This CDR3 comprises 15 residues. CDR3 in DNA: TGCGCCAGCAGCCCCTACCTAGCGGGACTTTACGAGCAGTACTTC. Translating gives CASSPYLAGLYEQYF.

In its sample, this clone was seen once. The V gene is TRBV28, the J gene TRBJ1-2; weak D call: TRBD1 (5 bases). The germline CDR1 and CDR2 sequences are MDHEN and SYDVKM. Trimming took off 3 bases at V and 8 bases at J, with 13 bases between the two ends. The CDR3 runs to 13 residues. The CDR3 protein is CASSFMGQGGYTF. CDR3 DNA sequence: TGTGCCAGCAGTTTTATGGGGCAGGGCGGCTACACCTTC.

The CDR3 coding sequence is TGTGCCAGCAGTCCAGGCTTAGGACTGGGCAACAATGAGCAGTTCTTC. Protein sequence: CASSPGLGLGNNEQFF. This chain links TRBV7-8 with TRBJ2-1, with a possible D match to TRBD2 (5 bases). The CDR3 has 16 amino acids. V was shortened by 6 bases and J by 5 bases, with 20 bases between the two germline ends. Per the germline V gene, CDR1 is SGHVS and CDR2 is FQNEAQ.

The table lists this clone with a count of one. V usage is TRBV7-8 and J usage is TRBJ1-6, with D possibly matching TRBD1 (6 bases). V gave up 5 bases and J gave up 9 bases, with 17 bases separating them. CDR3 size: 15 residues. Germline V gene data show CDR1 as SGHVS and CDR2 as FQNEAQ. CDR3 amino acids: CASSMGSGTSSPLHF. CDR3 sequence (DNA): TGTGCCAGCAGCATGGGCTCCGGGACAAGTTCACCCCTCCACTTT.

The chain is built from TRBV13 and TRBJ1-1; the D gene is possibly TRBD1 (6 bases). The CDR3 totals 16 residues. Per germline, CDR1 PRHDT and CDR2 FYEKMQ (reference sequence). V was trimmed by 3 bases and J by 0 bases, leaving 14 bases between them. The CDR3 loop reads CASSFMSGTLNTEAFF. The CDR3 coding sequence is TGTGCCAGCAGCTTTATGTCCGGGACACTGAACACTGAAGCTTTCTTT.

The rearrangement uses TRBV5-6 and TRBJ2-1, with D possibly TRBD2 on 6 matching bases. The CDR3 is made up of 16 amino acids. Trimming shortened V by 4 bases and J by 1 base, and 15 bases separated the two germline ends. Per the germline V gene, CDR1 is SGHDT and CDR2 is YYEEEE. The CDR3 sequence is CASSKRLAASYNEQFF. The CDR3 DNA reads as TGTGCCAGCAGCAAACGCTTAGCGGCGTCCTACAATGAGCAGTTCTTC.

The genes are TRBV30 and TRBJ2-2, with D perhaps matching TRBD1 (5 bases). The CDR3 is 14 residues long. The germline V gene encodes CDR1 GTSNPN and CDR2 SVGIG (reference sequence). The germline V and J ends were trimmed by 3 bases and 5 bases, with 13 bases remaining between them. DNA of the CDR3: TGTGCCTGGAGGCAGGGCCCAATGACCGGGGAGCTGTTTTTT. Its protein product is CAWRQGPMTGELFF.

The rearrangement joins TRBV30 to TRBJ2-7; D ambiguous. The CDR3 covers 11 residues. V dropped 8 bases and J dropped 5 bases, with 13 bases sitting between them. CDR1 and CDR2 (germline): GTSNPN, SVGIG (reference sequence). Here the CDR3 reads CAASRDNEQYF. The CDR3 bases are TGTGCCGCGAGTCGAGATAACGAGCAGTACTTC.

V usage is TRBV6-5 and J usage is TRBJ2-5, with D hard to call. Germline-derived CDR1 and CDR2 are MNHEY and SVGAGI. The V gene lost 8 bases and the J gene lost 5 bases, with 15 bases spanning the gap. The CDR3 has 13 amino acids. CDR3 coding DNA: TGTGCCAGCGGTCGTAGCCCTGCGGAGACCCAGTACTTC. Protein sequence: CASGRSPAETQYF.

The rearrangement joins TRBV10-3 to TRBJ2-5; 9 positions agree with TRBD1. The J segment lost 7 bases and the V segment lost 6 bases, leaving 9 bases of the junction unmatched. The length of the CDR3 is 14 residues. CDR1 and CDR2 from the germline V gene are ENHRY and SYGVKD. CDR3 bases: TGTGCCATCAGAGCGGGACAGGGCTTTGCGACCCAGTACTTC. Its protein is CAIRAGQGFATQYF.

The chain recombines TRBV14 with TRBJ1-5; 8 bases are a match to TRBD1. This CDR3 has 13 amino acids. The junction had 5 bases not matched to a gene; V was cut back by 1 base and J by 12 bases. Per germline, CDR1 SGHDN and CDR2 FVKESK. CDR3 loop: CASSQGGTGNQHF. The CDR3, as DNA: TGTGCCAGCAGCCAAGGGGGGACAGGAAACCAGCATTTT.

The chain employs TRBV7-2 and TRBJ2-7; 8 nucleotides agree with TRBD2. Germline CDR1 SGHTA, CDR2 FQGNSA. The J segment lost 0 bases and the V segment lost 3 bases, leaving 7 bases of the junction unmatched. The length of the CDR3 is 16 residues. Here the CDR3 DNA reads TGTGCCAGCAGCTTGGCGGGGGGCAAGGGCTCCTACGAGCAGTACTTC. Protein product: CASSLAGGKGSYEQYF.